The 14 T cell receptor beta chains presented below share a single source sample, sequenced in a study of blood T cell repertoires in COVID-19. The protocol was immunoSEQ multiplex PCR, while the TCRdb copy is restricted to in-frame clones and leaves out a portion. In the table there are about 75,000 clones, about 79% of which are singletons. The sequenced material came from peripheral blood. These receptors were taken from a woman in her forties or fifties with acute or convalescent COVID-19.

This clone showed up just a few times. The CDR3 here is CASRDRAFTEAFF. CDR3 sequence (DNA): TGTGCCAGCAGGGACAGGGCCTTCACTGAAGCTTTCTTT. The chain is built from TRBV6-5 and TRBJ1-1, with TRBD1 matching 8 bases. The CDR3 is 13 residues long. Germline V CDR1 and CDR2: MNHEY, SVGAGI. V shed 6 bases, J shed 4 bases, and the junction held 4 bases outside the gene matches.

V and J are TRBV24-1 and TRBJ2-7; weak D call: TRBD2 (6 bases). CDR1 is KGHDR and CDR2 is SFDVKD in the germline V gene. This CDR3 region has 15 residues. V lost 4 bases to trimming and J lost 0 bases, with 12 bases between them. The CDR3 nucleotides are TGTGCCACCAGTGACCGGACCGGGGGCTCCTACGAGCAGTACTTC. This gives the protein CATSDRTGGSYEQYF.

The V and J genes are TRBV11-2 and TRBJ2-2, with 10 bases fitting TRBD2. The CDR3 length is 18 residues. The trim removed 1 base at V and 1 base at J, leaving 6 bases unmatched. Germline V gene sequence: CDR1 SGHAT, CDR2 FQNNGV. This CDR3 is CASSLGASGSRNTGELFF. DNA of the CDR3: TGTGCCAGCAGCTTAGGGGCTAGCGGGAGTAGGAACACCGGGGAGCTGTTTTTT.

The rearrangement uses TRBV19 and TRBJ2-3, with D unresolved. V shed 6 bases and J shed 4 bases, with 11 bases lying between them. Germline CDR1 reads LNHDA; CDR2 reads SQIVND (reference sequence). The CDR3 consists of 13 residues. In DNA form, the CDR3 reads TGTGCCAGTAGACTTTTAAGTTCAGATACGCAGTATTTT. As protein: CASRLLSSDTQYF.

This chain connects TRBV10-2 to TRBJ2-7; TRBD2 matches 9 bases. The V gene end was trimmed by 6 bases and the J gene end by 2 bases; junction bases not matched to a gene: 5. The CDR3 spans 14 residues. The germline gives CDR1 WSHSY, CDR2 SAAADI. The CDR3: CASRPAGGPYEQYF. CDR3 sequence (DNA): TGCGCCAGCAGACCAGCGGGGGGACCCTACGAGCAGTACTTC.

V is TRBV5-1 and J is TRBJ2-2, with D perhaps matching TRBD2 (5 bases). V was pared by 4 bases and J by 0 bases, with 7 bases between. There are 14 residues in the CDR3. The germline CDR1 and CDR2 sequences are SGHRS and YFSETQ. CDR3 in amino acids: CASSEGTNTGELFF. CDR3 DNA sequence: TGCGCCAGCAGCGAGGGTACGAACACCGGGGAGCTGTTTTTT.

The rearrangement uses TRBV29-1 and TRBJ1-1; 9 positions agree with TRBD1. The CDR3 totals 13 residues. J gave up 5 bases and V 7 bases, and 8 bases lay outside the gene matches. Germline V gives CDR1 SQVTM, CDR2 ANQGSEA. The CDR3 spells CSGGTGWGTEAFF. CDR3 coding DNA: TGCAGCGGGGGGACAGGGTGGGGAACTGAAGCTTTCTTT.

A few counts support this clone. This sequence joins TRBV6-5 and TRBJ2-7; 9 nucleotides agree with TRBD1. Looked up from germline, CDR1 is MNHEY and CDR2 is SVGAGI. The CDR3 runs to 14 residues. The V gene end was trimmed by 6 bases and the J gene end by 5 bases; junction bases not matched to a gene: 8. CDR3 nucleotide sequence: TGTGCCAGCAGGTCCGGGACAGGGAGGGACGAGCAGTACTTC. Its translation: CASRSGTGRDEQYF.

This chain links TRBV7-3 with TRBJ2-3, with 9 bases matching TRBD1. Germline V gene data show CDR1 as SGHTA and CDR2 as FQGTGA. The CDR3 is 14 amino acids. Unmatched junction bases numbered 4, after V lost 5 bases and J lost 4 bases. CDR3 protein: CASSRQGGPDTQYF. CDR3 DNA sequence: TGTGCCAGCAGCCGACAGGGGGGTCCAGATACGCAGTATTTT.

The J gene is TRBJ2-7, the V gene TRBV9; TRBD2 might be the D (7 bases). V was pared by 8 bases and J by 2 bases, with 11 bases between. This CDR3 contains 12 residues. Germline CDR1 and CDR2: SGDLS and YYNGEE. CDR3 loop: CARGRGPYEQYF. CDR3 sequence (DNA): TGTGCCAGGGGGCGGGGGCCCTACGAGCAGTACTTC.

The rearrangement joins TRBV13 to TRBJ1-1; perhaps TRBD1 as D (5 bases). V lost 5 bases and J 2 bases, leaving 12 bases between the germline ends. Germline V lookup: CDR1 PRHDT, CDR2 FYEKMQ (reference sequence). The CDR3 is 14 residues long. CDR3 coding DNA: TGTGCCAGCAGCGCCTATGGGGCCAACACTGAAGCTTTCTTT. Translation: CASSAYGANTEAFF.

This clone was counted once. The rearrangement uses TRBV2 and TRBJ2-2; no firm D call. V was shortened by 7 bases and J by 1 base, with 4 bases between the two germline ends. Looked up from germline, CDR1 is SNHLY and CDR2 is FYNNEI. The CDR3 sequence is 12 residues long. CDR3 protein: CASIRNTGELFF. CDR3 nucleotides: TGTGCCAGCATCAGGAACACCGGGGAGCTGTTTTTT.

This chain links TRBV6-5 with TRBJ2-5; TRBD2 agrees at 7 bases. The CDR3 is 15 residues long. J was trimmed by 3 bases and V by 1 base; bases with no gene match: 5. Germline V gene sequence: CDR1 MNHEY, CDR2 SVGAGI. The CDR3 DNA follows: TGTGCCAGCAGTTACTACGAGGCGGGAGAAGAGACCCAGTACTTC. Translation gives CASSYYEAGEETQYF.

This chain connects TRBV3-1 (or the pseudogene TRBV3-2) to TRBJ1-4; unclear D gene. V gave up 1 base and J gave up 6 bases, with 6 bases separating them. The germline V gene encodes CDR1 LGHDT and CDR2 YNNKEL (reference sequence). This CDR3 has 13 amino acids. CDR3 DNA: TGTGCCAGCAGCCAAGTATTTCATGAAAAACTGTTTTTT. This codes for CASSQVFHEKLFF.